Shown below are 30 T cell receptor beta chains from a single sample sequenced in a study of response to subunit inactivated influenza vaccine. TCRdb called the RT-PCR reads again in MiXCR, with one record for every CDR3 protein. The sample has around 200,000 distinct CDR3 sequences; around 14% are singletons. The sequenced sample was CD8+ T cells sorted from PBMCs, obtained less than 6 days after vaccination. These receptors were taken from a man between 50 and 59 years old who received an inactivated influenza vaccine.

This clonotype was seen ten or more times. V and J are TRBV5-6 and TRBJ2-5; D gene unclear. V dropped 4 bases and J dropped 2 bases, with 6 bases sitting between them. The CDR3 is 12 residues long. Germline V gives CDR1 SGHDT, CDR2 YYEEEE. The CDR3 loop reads CASSATQETQYF. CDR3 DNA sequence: TGTGCCAGCAGCGCGACTCAAGAGACCCAGTACTTC.

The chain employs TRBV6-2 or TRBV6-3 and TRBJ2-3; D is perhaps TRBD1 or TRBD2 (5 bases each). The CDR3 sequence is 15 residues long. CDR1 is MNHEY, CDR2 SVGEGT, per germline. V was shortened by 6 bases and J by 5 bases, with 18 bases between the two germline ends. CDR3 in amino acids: CASSPAGWGRDTQYF. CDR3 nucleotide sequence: TGTGCCAGCAGCCCTGCTGGATGGGGGAGAGATACGCAGTATTTT.

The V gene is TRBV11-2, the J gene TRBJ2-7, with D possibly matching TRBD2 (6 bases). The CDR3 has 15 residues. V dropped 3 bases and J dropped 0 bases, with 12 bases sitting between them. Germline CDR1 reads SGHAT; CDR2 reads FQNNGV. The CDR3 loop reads CASSLLSGASYEQYF. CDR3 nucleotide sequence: TGTGCCAGCAGCTTGCTTAGCGGAGCCTCCTACGAGCAGTACTTC.

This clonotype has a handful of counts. CDR3 region: CSASLVLGGSYEQYF. The CDR3 DNA reads TGCAGTGCTAGTCTCGTATTAGGCGGGAGCTACGAGCAGTACTTC. The genes are TRBV20-1 and TRBJ2-7, with 7 nucleotides matching TRBD2. Germline V gene lookup returns CDR1 DFQATT and CDR2 SNEGSKA (reference sequence). The CDR3 runs to 15 residues. Germline trimming cut 3 bases from V and 3 bases from J; bases unmatched to any gene: 11.

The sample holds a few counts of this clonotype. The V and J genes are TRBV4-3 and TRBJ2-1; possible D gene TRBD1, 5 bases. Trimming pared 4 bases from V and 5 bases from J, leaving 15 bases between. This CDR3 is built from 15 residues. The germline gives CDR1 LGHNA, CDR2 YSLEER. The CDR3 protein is CASSPGPGINNEQFF. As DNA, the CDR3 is TGCGCCAGCAGCCCAGGCCCAGGGATTAACAATGAGCAGTTCTTC.

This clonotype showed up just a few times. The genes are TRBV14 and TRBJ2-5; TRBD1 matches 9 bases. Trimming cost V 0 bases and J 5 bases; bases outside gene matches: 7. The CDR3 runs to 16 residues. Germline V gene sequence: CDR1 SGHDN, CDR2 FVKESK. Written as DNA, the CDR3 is TGTGCCAGCAGCCAAGATCGGAACAGGGGGCTGGAGACCCAGTACTTC. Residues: CASSQDRNRGLETQYF. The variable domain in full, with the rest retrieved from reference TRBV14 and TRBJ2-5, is EAGVTQFPSHSVIEKGQTVTLRCDPISGHDNLYWYRRVMGKEIKFLLHFVKESKQDESGMPNNRFLAERTGGTYSTLKVQPAELEDSGVYFCASSQDRNRGLETQYFGPGTRLLVL.

CDR3 residues: CASSYPGLAGQNEQFF. DNA of the CDR3: TGTGCCAGCAGCTACCCTGGGCTAGCGGGCCAAAATGAGCAGTTCTTC. V and J are TRBV9 and TRBJ2-1, with TRBD2 identical over 8 bases. With V trimmed by 4 bases and J by 7 bases, 13 bases remained unmatched. This CDR3 spans 16 amino acids. Germline V gene sequence: CDR1 SGDLS, CDR2 YYNGEE.

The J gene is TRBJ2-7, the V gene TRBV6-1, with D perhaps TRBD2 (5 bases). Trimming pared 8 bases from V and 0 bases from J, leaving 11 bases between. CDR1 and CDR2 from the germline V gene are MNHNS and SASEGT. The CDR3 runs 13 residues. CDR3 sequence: CASADSFSYEQYF. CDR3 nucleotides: TGTGCCAGCGCGGACTCCTTCTCCTACGAGCAGTACTTC.

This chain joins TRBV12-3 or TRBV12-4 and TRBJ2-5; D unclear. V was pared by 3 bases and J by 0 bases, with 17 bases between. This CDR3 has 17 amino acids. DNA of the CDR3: TGTGCCAGCAGTTTCCTCTCAGAACTTCAGTACCAAGAGACCCAGTACTTC. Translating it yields CASSFLSELQYQETQYF.

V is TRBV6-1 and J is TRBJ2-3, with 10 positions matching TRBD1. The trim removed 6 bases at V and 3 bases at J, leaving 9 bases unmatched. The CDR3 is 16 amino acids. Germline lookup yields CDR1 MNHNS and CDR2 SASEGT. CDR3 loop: CASRPLDRGKTDTQYF. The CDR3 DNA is TGTGCCAGCAGACCGTTGGACAGGGGGAAAACAGATACGCAGTATTTT.

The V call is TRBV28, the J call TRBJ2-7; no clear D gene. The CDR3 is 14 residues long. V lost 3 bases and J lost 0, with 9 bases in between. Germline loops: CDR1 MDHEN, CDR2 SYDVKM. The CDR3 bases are TGTGCCAGCAGTTTTGGGTTCGGCTCCTACGAGCAGTACTTC. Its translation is CASSFGFGSYEQYF.

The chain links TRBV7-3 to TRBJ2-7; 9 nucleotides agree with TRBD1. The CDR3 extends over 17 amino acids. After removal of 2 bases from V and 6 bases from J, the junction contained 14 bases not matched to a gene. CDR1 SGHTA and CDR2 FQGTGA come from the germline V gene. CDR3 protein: CASSLDGGTGIMSEQYF. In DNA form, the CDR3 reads TGTGCCAGCAGCTTAGACGGGGGGACAGGGATAATGAGCGAGCAGTACTTC.

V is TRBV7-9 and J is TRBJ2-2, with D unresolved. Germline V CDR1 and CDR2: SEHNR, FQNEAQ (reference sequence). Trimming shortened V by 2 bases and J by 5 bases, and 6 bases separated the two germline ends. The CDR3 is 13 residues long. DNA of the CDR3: TGTGCCAGCAGCTTATTGAAAACCGGGGAGCTGTTTTTT. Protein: CASSLLKTGELFF.

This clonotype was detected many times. For the CDR3, the DNA is TGTGCCAGCAGCGCCACTAGCGGGAGCGGGAATGAGCAGTTCTTC. Translation gives CASSATSGSGNEQFF. The chain links TRBV7-8 to TRBJ2-1, with 11 bases that match TRBD2. The CDR3 loop spans 15 amino acids. Losses at the gene ends were 5 bases for V and 7 bases for J; bases not matched to a gene: 7. CDR1 is SGHVS, CDR2 FQNEAQ, per germline.

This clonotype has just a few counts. CDR3 region: CASSHPDGTDTQYF. CDR3 bases: TGCGCCAGCAGCCACCCGGATGGCACAGATACGCAGTATTTT. The chain uses TRBV4-3 and TRBJ2-3; D ambiguous. This CDR3 contains 14 residues. Trimming removed 3 bases from V and 1 base from J, with 8 bases in between. Germline CDR1 LGHNA, CDR2 YSLEER.

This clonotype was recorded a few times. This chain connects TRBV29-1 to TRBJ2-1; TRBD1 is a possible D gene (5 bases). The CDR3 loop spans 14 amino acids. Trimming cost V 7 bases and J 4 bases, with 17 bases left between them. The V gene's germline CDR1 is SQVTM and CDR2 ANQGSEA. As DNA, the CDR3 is TGCAGCGACCAGACAGCCCCGCTGTACAATGAGCAGTTCTTC. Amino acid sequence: CSDQTAPLYNEQFF.

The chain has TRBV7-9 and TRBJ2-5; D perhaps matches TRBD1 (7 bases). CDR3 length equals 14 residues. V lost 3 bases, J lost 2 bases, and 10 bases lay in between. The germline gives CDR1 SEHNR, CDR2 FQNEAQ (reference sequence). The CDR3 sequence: CASSFPGGQETQYF. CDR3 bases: TGTGCCAGCAGCTTCCCAGGGGGGCAAGAGACCCAGTACTTC.

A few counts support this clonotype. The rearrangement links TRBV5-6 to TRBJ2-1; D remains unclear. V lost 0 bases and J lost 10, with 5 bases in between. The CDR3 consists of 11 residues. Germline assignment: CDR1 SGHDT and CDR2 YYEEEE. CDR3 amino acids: CASSLGREQFF. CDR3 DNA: TGTGCCAGCAGCTTGGGGCGGGAGCAGTTCTTC.

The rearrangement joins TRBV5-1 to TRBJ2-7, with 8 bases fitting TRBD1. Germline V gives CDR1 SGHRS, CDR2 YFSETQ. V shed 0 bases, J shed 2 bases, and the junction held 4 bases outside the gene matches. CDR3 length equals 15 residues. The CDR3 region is CASSLVQGAPYEQYF. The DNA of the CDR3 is TGCGCCAGCAGCTTGGTTCAGGGGGCTCCCTACGAGCAGTACTTC.

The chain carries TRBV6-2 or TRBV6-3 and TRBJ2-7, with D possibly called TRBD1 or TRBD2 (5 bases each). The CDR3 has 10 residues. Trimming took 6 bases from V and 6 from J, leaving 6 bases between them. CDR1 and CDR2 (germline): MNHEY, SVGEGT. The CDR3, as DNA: TGTGCCAGCAGGGGACGCGAGCAGTACTTC. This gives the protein CASRGREQYF.

The DNA of the CDR3 is TGCAGCGTCCCGGGAACCGGTGGCACTGAAGCTTTCTTT. The encoded protein is CSVPGTGGTEAFF. The chain joins TRBV29-1 to TRBJ1-1, with unresolved D. This CDR3 is built from 13 residues. In germline, CDR1 is SQVTM, CDR2 ANQGSEA. Trimming took off 6 bases at V and 4 bases at J, with 15 bases between the two ends.

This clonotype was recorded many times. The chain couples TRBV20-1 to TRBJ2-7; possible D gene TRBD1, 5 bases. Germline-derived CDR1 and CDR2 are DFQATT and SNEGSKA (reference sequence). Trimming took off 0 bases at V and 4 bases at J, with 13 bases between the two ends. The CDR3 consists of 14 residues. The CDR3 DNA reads TGCAGTGCTAGAGATCAAGGGTCAGGGTACGAGCAGTACTTC. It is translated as CSARDQGSGYEQYF.

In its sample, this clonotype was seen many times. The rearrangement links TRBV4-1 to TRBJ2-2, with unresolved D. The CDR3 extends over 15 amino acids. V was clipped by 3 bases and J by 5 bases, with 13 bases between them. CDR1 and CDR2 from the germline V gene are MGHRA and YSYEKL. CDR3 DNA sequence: TGCGCCAGCAGCCAGCAAAGGACGGAAACCGGGGAGCTGTTTTTT. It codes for CASSQQRTETGELFF.

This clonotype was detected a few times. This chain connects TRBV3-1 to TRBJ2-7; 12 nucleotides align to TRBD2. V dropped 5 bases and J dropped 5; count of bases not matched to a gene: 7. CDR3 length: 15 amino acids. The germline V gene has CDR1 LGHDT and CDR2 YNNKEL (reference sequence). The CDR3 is CASSTRTSGVHEQYF. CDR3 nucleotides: TGTGCCAGCAGCACTCGGACTAGCGGGGTCCACGAGCAGTACTTC.

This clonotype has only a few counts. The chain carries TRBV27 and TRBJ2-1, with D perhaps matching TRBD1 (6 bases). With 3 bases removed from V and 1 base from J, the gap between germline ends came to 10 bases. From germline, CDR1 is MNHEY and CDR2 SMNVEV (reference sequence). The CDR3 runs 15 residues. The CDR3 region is CASSFGTNSYNEQFF. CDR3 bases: TGTGCCAGCAGTTTCGGGACAAATTCCTACAATGAGCAGTTCTTC.

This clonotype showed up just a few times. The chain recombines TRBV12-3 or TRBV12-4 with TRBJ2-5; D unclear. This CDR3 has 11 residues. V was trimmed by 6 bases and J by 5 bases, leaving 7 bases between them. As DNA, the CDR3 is TGTGCCAGCAGACGCGAGGAGACCCAGTACTTC. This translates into CASRREETQYF.

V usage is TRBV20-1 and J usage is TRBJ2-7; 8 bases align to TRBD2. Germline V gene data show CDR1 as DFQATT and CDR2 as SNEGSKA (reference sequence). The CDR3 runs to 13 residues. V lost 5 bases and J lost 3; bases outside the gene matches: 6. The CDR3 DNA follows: TGCAGTGCTCGGACTAGCAGGGTCTACGAGCAGTACTTC. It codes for CSARTSRVYEQYF.

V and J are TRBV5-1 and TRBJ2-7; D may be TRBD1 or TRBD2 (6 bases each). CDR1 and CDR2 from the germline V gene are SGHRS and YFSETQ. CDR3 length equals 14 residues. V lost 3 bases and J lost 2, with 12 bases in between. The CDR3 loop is CASSSGDITYEQYF. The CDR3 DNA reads TGCGCCAGCAGCTCGGGGGACATCACCTACGAGCAGTACTTC.

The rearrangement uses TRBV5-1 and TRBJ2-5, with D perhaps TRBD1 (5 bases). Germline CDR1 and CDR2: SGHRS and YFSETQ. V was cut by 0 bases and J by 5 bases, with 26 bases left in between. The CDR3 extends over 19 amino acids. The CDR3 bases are TGCGCCAGCAGCTTGGTAATGGCAGGGTCCTCCGTGCCGTCGGAGACCCAGTACTTC. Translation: CASSLVMAGSSVPSETQYF.

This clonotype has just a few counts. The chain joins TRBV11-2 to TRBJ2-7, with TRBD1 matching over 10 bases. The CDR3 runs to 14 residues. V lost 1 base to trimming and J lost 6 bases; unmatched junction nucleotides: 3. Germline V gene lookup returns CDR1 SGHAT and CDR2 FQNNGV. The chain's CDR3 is CASSLGTGGSEQYF. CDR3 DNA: TGTGCCAGCAGCTTAGGGACAGGGGGGAGCGAGCAGTACTTC. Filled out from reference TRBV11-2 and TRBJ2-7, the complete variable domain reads EAGVAQSPRYKIIEKRQSVAFWCNPISGHATLYWYQQILGQGPKLLIQFQNNGVVDDSQLPKDRFSAERLKGVDSTLKIQPAKLEDSAVYLCASSLGTGGSEQYFGPGTRLTVT.